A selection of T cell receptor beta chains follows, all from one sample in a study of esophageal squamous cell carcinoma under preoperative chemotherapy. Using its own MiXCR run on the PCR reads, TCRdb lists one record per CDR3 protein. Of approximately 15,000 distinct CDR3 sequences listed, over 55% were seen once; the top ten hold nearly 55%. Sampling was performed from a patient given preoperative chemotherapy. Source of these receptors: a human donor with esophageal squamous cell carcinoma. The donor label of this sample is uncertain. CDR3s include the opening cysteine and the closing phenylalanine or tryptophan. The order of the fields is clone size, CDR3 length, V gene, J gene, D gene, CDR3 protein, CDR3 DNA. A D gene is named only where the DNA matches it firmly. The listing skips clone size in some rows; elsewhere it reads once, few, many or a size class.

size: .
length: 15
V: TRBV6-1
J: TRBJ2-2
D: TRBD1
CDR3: CASRTGQGDTGKQFF
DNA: TGTGCCAGCAGAACCGGACAGGGGGACACAGGGAAGCAGTTTTTT

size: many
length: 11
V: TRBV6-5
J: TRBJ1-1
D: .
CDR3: CASSWVTEAFF
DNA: TGTGCCAGCAGTTGGGTAACTGAAGCTTTCTTT

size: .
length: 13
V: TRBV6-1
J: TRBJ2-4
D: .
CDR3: CARGVGATDIQYF
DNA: TGTGCCAGGGGCGTGGGAGCCACAGATATTCAGTACTTC

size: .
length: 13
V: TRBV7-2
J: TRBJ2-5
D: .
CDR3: CASSLYRQETQYF
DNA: TGTGCCAGCAGCTTGTACAGGCAAGAGACCCAGTACTTC

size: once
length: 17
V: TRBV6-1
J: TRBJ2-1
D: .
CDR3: CASSAQGLGGEPYEQFF
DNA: TGTGCCAGCAGTGCTCAAGGTCTGGGGGGAGAGCCCTACGAGCAGTTCTTC

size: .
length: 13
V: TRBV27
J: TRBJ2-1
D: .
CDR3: CASSVHTYNEQFF
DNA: TGTGCCAGCAGTGTACACACCTACAATGAGCAGTTCTTC

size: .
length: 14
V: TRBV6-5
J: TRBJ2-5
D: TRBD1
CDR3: CASSSGQGQETQFF
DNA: TGTGCCAGCAGTTCCGGACAGGGGCAAGAGACCCAGTTTTTC

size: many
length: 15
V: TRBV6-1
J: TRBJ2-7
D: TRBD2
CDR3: CASKKTSGASYEQYF
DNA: TGTGCCAGCAAGAAGACTAGCGGAGCCTCCTACGAGCAGTACTTC

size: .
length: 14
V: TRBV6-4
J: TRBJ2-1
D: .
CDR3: CASSDSVASDIQFF
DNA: TGTGCCAGTAGTGACTCGGTAGCGTCGGACATTCAGTTCTTC

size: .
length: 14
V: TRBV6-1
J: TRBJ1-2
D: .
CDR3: CASTEVGGGYGYTF
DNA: TGTGCCAGCACTGAGGTGGGGGGGGGCTATGGCTACACCTTC

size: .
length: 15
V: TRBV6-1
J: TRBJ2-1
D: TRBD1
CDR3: CATFESGQGVHEQFF
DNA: TGTGCCACCTTCGAATCGGGACAGGGGGTCCACGAGCAGTTCTTC

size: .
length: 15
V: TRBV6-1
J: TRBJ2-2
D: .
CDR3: CASRVRDENTGELFF
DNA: TGTGCCAGCAGGGTTCGGGACGAGAACACCGGGGAGCTGTTTTTT

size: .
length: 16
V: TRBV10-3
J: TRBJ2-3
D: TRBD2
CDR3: CVCGGNEGGDADTQYF
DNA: TGTGTCTGCGGGGGGAACGAGGGCGGTGACGCAGATACGCAGTATTTT

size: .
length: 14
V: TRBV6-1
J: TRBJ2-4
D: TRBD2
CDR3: CGSAGGGATNTQYF
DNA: TGTGGCAGCGCGGGCGGGGGGGCCACAAACACGCAGTACTTC

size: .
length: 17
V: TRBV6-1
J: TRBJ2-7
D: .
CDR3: CASSEGMGGRGSETQYF
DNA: TGTGCCAGCAGTGAGGGGATGGGGGGCCGGGGCTCAGAGACGCAGTACTTC

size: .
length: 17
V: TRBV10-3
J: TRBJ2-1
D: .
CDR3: CAIRKSDGPEGIDEQFF
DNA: TGTGCCATCAGGAAATCGGACGGACCCGAAGGTATTGATGAGCAGTTCTTC

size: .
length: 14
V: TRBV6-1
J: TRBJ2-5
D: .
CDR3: CAGSGRGDPDTQYF
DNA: TGTGCGGGCAGTGGGCGCGGCGACCCAGATACCCAGTACTTC

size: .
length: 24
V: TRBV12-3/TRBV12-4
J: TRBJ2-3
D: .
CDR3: CASSLSLQAGVASEQATNTGEQYF
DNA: TGTGCCAGCAGTTTGTCCCTACAGGCAGGGGTGGCTAGCGAGCAGGCTACGAACACAGGGGAGCAGTATTTT

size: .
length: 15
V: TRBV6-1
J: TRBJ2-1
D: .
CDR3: CASRKGLSSYGEQFF
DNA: TGTGCCAGCAGGAAGGGACTCTCCTCCTACGGGGAGCAGTTCTTC

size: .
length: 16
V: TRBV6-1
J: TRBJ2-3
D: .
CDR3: CASSRKGGCAKDIQYF
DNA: TGTGCCAGCAGTCGCAAGGGGGGGTGCGCGAAAGACATTCAGTATTTC

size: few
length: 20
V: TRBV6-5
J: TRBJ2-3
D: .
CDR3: CASSYSLVRDESSGTDTQYF
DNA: TGTGCCAGCAGTTACTCTCTAGTTCGGGATGAGAGTAGCGGCACAGATACGCAGTATTTT

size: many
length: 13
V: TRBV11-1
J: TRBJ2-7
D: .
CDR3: CASSLLQAYEQYF
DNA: TGTGCCAGCAGCTTGCTACAGGCCTACGAGCAGTACTTC

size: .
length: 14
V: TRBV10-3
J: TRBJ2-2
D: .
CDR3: CAIRGTPPTGELFF
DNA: TGTGCCATCAGGGGGACTCCCCCCACCGGGGAGCTGTTTTTT

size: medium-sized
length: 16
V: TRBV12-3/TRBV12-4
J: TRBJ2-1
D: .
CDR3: CASSTPQGGSYNEQFF
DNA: TGTGCCAGCAGTACACCGCAGGGGGGCTCCTACAATGAGCAGTTCTTC

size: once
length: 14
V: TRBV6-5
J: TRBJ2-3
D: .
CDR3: CASSYGRSKDTQYF
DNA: TGTGCCAGCAGTTACGGGAGGTCCAAAGACACGCAGTATTTT

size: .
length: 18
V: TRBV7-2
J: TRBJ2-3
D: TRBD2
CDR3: CAGSLGGRGGRDQETQYF
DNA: TGTGCCGGCAGCTTAGGGGGGCGCGGGGGGCGTGACCAAGAGACGCAGTATTTC

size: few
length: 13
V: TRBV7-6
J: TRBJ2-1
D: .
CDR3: CASSLGGSYEQFF
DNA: TGTGCCAGCAGCTTAGGAGGTTCCTACGAGCAGTTCTTC

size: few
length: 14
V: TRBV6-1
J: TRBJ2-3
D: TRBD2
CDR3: CASSPDGRVDTQYF
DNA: TGTGCCAGCAGCCCCGACGGGAGGGTAGATACGCAGTATTTT

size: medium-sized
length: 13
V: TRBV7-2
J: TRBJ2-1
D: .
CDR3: CASSLTRNNEQFF
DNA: TGTGCCAGCAGCTTAACGCGGAACAATGAGCAGTTCTTC

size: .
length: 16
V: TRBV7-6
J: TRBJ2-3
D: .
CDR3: CASSDPSGGGTGTQYF
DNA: TGTGCCAGCAGCGACCCCTCGGGAGGGGGCACCGGTACGCAGTATTTT

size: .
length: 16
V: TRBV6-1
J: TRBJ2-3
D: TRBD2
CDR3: CASSEEAGGPFNEQFF
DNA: TGTGCCAGCAGTGAAGAGGCGGGAGGGCCATTCAATGAGCAGTTCTTT

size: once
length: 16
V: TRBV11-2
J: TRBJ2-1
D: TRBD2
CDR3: CASSTLTSGRASEQFF
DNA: TGTGCCAGCAGCACCCTGACTAGCGGGAGGGCGAGTGAGCAGTTCTTC

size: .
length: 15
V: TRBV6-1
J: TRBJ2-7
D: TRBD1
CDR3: CASIPDRGLYNEQYF
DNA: TGTGCCAGCATTCCCGACAGGGGGTTATACAATGAGCAGTACTTC

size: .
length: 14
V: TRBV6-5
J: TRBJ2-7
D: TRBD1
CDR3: CASSSYRGTYEQYF
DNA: TGTGCCAGCAGTTCATACAGGGGGACCTACGAGCAGTACTTC

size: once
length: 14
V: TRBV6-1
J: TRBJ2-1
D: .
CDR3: CASKPLGPGNEQFF
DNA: TGTGCCAGCAAACCGCTGGGGCCGGGGAATGAGCAGTTCTTC

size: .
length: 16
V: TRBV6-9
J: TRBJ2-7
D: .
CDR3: CASSSSKQGRSYEQYF
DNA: .

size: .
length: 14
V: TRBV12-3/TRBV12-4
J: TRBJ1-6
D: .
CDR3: CASSFRGASSPLHF
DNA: TGTGCCAGCAGTTTCAGGGGAGCGAGTTCACCCCTCCACTTT

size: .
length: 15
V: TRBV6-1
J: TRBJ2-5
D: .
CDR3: CASSGLAAWAYVQYF
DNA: TGTGCCAGCAGTGGTTTAGCGGCGTGGGCCTACGTCCAGTACTTC

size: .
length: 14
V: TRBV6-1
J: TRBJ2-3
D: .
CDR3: CASRGGRASDMQYF
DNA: TGTGCCAGCAGGGGGGGGCGCGCCTCAGACATGCAGTATTTC

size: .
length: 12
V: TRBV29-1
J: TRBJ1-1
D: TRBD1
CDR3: CSVEDRGIEAFF
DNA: TGCAGCGTTGAAGACAGGGGGATTGAAGCTTTCTTT

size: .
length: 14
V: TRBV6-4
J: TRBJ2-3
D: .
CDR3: CASSDRPGTGEQYF
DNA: TGTGCCAGCAGCGACCGTCCGGGAACCGGGGAGCAGTATTTT

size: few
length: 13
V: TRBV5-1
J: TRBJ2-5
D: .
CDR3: CASSLGSQETQYF
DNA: TGCGCCAGCAGCTTGGGATCTCAAGAGACCCAGTACTTC

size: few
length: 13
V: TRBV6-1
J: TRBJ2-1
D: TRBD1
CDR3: CASSEGTGDEQFF
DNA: TGTGCCAGCAGTGAAGGGACAGGGGACGAGCAGTTCTTC

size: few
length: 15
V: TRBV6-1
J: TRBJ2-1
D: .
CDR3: CASSPTGTSYNEQFF
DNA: TGTGCCAGCAGCCCTACCGGGACATCCTACAATGAGCAGTTCTTC

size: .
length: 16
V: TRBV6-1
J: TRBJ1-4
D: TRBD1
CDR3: CASSTSPDREGEKLFF
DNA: TGTGCCAGCAGTACCTCCCCGGACAGGGAGGGGGAAAAACTGTTTTTT

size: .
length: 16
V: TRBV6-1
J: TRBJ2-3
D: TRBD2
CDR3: CASSRNGGGGAETQYF
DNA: TGTGCCAGCAGTCGCAACGGGGGGGGCGGCGCAGAGACGCAGTATTTT

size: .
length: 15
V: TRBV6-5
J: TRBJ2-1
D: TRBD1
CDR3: CASSYRQGNKDEQFF
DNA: TGTGCCAGCAGTTACCGACAGGGAAATAAGGATGAGCAGTTCTTC